These 30 T cell receptor beta chains were all obtained from the same sample, sequenced in a study of T cells in Graves' hyperthyroidism and ophthalmopathy. There were TCR beta CDR3 regions amplified from RNA transcripts. Using the HTBI primer set, a first-round RT-PCR was run on the TCR CDR3. TCRdb used MiXCR to reprocess the multiplex PCR reads, holding one entry per CDR3 protein. The table includes 560,000 or so distinct CDR3 sequences, roughly 46% detected once. Sequencing was performed on peripheral blood or thyroid tissue (not recorded which). The receptors derive from a woman between 18 and 29 years old with Graves' hyperthyroidism.

The rearrangement uses TRBV29-1 and TRBJ1-2, with TRBD1 matching 9 bases. This CDR3 contains 16 residues. Germline CDR1 reads SQVTM; CDR2 reads ANQGSEA. The trim removed 0 bases at V and 5 bases at J, leaving 10 bases unmatched. CDR3 amino acids: CSVEEGRTGVGYGYTF. The DNA of the CDR3 is TGCAGCGTTGAAGAGGGGCGGACAGGGGTGGGGTATGGCTACACCTTC.

A note on this clonotype: A much larger clone differs from this one at a single base, so this may be a read error. The V and J genes are TRBV29-1 and TRBJ1-1; D might be TRBD1 (6 bases). The V gene lost 5 bases and the J gene lost 4 bases, with 14 bases spanning the gap. The CDR3 consists of 13 residues. Germline V gives CDR1 SQVTM, CDR2 ANQGSEA. This chain's CDR3 is CSVHTDSFTEAFF. Here the CDR3 DNA reads TGCAGCGTTCACACGGACAGTTTCACTGAAGCTTTCTTT.

DNA for the CDR3: TGTGCCAGCAACTACAGGGAGGCGGGTGAAAAACTGTTTTTT. Encoded protein: CASNYREAGEKLFF. This chain joins TRBV5-6 and TRBJ1-4; a possible D gene is TRBD1 (6 bases). The CDR3 has 14 amino acids. The germline V gene has CDR1 SGHDT and CDR2 YYEEEE. V lost 6 bases and J 7 bases, leaving 16 bases between the germline ends.

There are a few counts of this clonotype. The genes are TRBV20-1 and TRBJ2-5, with 8 bases fitting TRBD2. The V gene's germline CDR1 is DFQATT and CDR2 SNEGSKA (reference sequence). J was trimmed by 10 bases and V by 6 bases; bases with no gene match: 13. The CDR3 spans 13 residues. CDR3 residues: CSAPAPGLGVQYF. DNA for the CDR3: TGCAGTGCCCCAGCCCCGGGACTAGGGGTCCAGTACTTC.

This clonotype was seen a handful of times. The chain employs TRBV7-9 and TRBJ2-7, with D unclear. V was cut by 5 bases and J by 2 bases, with 13 bases left in between. CDR1 is SEHNR and CDR2 is FQNEAQ in the germline V gene (reference sequence). CDR3 length equals 14 residues. CDR3 DNA sequence: TGTGCCAGCAGCCCCCTGACGGGTGCCTACGAGCAGTACTTC. It is translated as CASSPLTGAYEQYF.

The chain carries TRBV9 and TRBJ1-2; D is unresolved. Germline CDR1 SGDLS, CDR2 YYNGEE. The CDR3 runs to 13 residues. V lost 4 bases and J 2 bases, leaving 9 bases between the germline ends. The CDR3 sequence is CASSPQQNYGYTF. In DNA, the CDR3 is TGTGCCAGCAGCCCACAACAGAACTATGGCTACACCTTC.

The CDR3 reads CATSDGRTEAFF. For the CDR3, the DNA is TGTGCCACCAGTGATGGGAGGACTGAAGCTTTCTTT. The rearrangement uses TRBV24-1 and TRBJ1-1; D ambiguous. V was cut by 3 bases and J by 5 bases, with 6 bases left in between. Germline V gives CDR1 KGHDR, CDR2 SFDVKD. This CDR3 comprises 12 residues.

The chain combines TRBV19 with TRBJ2-2, with D possibly being TRBD2 (6 bases). Trimming pared 7 bases from V and 0 bases from J, leaving 15 bases between. The germline V gene encodes CDR1 LNHDA and CDR2 SQIVND (reference sequence). The CDR3 extends over 16 amino acids. CDR3 sequence (DNA): TGTGCCAGTACTGACGGGCGGGGTACGAACACCGGGGAGCTGTTTTTT. It is translated as CASTDGRGTNTGELFF.

The CDR3 DNA sequence: TGTGCCATCAGTGAGTCAATATTCGACAGGGGGAGCTACGAGCAGTACTTC. It encodes CAISESIFDRGSYEQYF. The V gene is TRBV10-3, the J gene TRBJ2-7; 9 positions match TRBD1. J was trimmed by 3 bases and V by 0 bases; bases with no gene match: 9. Germline-derived CDR1 and CDR2 are ENHRY and SYGVKD. The CDR3 extends over 17 amino acids.

The chain couples TRBV7-9 to TRBJ1-2; tentative D call: TRBD1 (6 bases). There are 14 residues in the CDR3. V was trimmed by 3 bases and J by 4 bases, leaving 12 bases between them. The V gene's germline CDR1 is SEHNR and CDR2 FQNEAQ (reference sequence). The CDR3 loop reads CASSLGGRGYGYTF. In DNA form, the CDR3 reads TGTGCCAGCAGCTTGGGGGGGCGCGGCTATGGCTACACCTTC.

This clonotype was observed many times. This rearrangement joins TRBV29-1 to TRBJ1-1; TRBD1 might be the D (6 bases). Trimming took 2 bases from V and 11 from J, leaving 12 bases between them. CDR1 is SQVTM, CDR2 ANQGSEA, per germline. The CDR3 loop spans 11 amino acids. CDR3: CSVERGGLAFF. Written as DNA, the CDR3 is TGCAGCGTTGAAAGAGGGGGGCTCGCTTTCTTT.

The chain employs TRBV7-9 and TRBJ1-3; D remains unclear. This CDR3 region has 15 residues. Germline loops: CDR1 SEHNR, CDR2 FQNEAQ (reference sequence). The ends were cut back, 4 bases at V and 1 base at J, with 11 bases in the middle. The chain's CDR3 is CASSSVGESGNTIYF. The CDR3 coding sequence is TGTGCCAGCAGCTCTGTCGGGGAATCTGGAAACACCATATATTTT.

This rearrangement joins TRBV29-1 to TRBJ1-2, with TRBD1 as a possible D gene (6 bases). The length of the CDR3 is 11 residues. CDR1 is SQVTM, CDR2 ANQGSEA, per germline. The ends were cut back, 7 bases at V and 8 bases at J, with 14 bases in the middle. Here the CDR3 reads CSAGAGDGYTF. The CDR3 nucleotides read TGCAGCGCAGGGGCAGGGGACGGCTACACCTTC.

CDR3 DNA: TGTGCCAGCAGCCCGTCTAGCGGGAGGGCCCACGAGCAGTACTTC. Translating it yields CASSPSSGRAHEQYF. The genes are TRBV6-5 and TRBJ2-7; 12 nucleotides align to TRBD2. The CDR3 is 15 residues long. Unmatched junction bases numbered 8, after V lost 6 bases and J lost 5 bases. CDR1 and CDR2 from the germline V gene are MNHEY and SVGAGI.

This rearrangement joins TRBV24-1 to TRBJ2-7; 8 bases agree with TRBD1. There are 15 residues in the CDR3. Germline V gives CDR1 KGHDR, CDR2 SFDVKD. The V gene end was trimmed by 1 base and the J gene end by 5 bases; junction bases not matched to a gene: 6. In nucleotides, the CDR3 is TGTGCCACCAGTGATTTAGGACAGGGAGGCCACGAGCAGTACTTC. Its protein is CATSDLGQGGHEQYF.

The V and J genes are TRBV10-3 and TRBJ2-1; perhaps TRBD2 as D (5 bases). The CDR3 consists of 17 residues. CDR1 and CDR2 (germline): ENHRY, SYGVKD. With 0 bases removed from V and 1 base from J, the gap between germline ends came to 13 bases. The CDR3 DNA reads as TGTGCCATCAGTGAGTCGGCGCGGGCCCTTTCCTACAATGAGCAGTTCTTC. This gives the protein CAISESARALSYNEQFF.

J is TRBJ1-2 and V is TRBV29-1, with D perhaps matching TRBD1 (6 bases). The CDR3 is made up of 11 amino acids. V dropped 8 bases and J dropped 8 bases, with 15 bases sitting between them. Germline CDR1 reads SQVTM; CDR2 reads ANQGSEA. The CDR3 region has the DNA TGCAGCACCCTTGACAGGTCGGGCTACACCTTC. Encoded protein: CSTLDRSGYTF.

This clonotype was observed at least ten times. The rearrangement links TRBV5-1 to TRBJ2-7, with D hard to call. Germline CDR1 and CDR2: SGHRS and YFSETQ. The V gene lost 0 bases and the J gene lost 5 bases, with 12 bases spanning the gap. The CDR3 is 14 residues long. CDR3 DNA sequence: TGCGCCAGCAGCTTGGAGGACGAGGCTGACGAGCAGTACTTC. It codes for CASSLEDEADEQYF.

The rearrangement uses TRBV20-1 and TRBJ2-7; D is uncertain. Germline V gene sequence: CDR1 DFQATT, CDR2 SNEGSKA (reference sequence). V was trimmed by 3 bases and J by 0 bases, leaving 6 bases between them. The CDR3 loop spans 12 amino acids. The CDR3 is CSASASSYEQYF. The DNA for the CDR3 is TGCAGTGCTAGCGCTTCCTCCTACGAGCAGTACTTC.

As regards this clonotype: A junction end diverges from the germline sequence, so it may reflect a read error. The chain links TRBV10-3 to TRBJ1-5; the D is unclear. This CDR3 is 9 amino acids long. CDR1 is ENHRY and CDR2 is SYGVKD in the germline V gene. CDR3 loop: CAISQPQHF. The CDR3 DNA reads as TGTGCCATCAGCCAGCCACAGCATTTT.

This clonotype turned up a few times. The chain couples TRBV5-4 to TRBJ1-4; 7 bases fit TRBD1. The CDR3 is 14 residues long. With 2 bases clipped from V and 6 bases from J, the junction kept 4 bases outside the gene matches. Per the germline V gene, CDR1 is SGHNT and CDR2 is YYREEE (reference sequence). The CDR3, as DNA: TGTGCCAGCAGCTTAGGACAGGTTTATGAAAAACTGTTTTTT. It specifies CASSLGQVYEKLFF. Full variable domain (missing parts from reference TRBV5-4 and TRBJ1-4): ETGVTQSPTHLIKTRGQQVTLRCSSQSGHNTVSWYQQALGQGPQFIFQYYREEENGRGNFPPRFSGLQFPNYSSELNVNALELDDSALYLCASSLGQVYEKLFFGSGTQLSVL.

This clonotype was detected ten times or more. The CDR3 bases are TGTGCCATCAGTGAGTCGATGAGTACGGTGAACACTGAAGCTTTCTTT. Protein sequence: CAISESMSTVNTEAFF. This chain connects TRBV10-3 to TRBJ1-1; no definite D call. The V end was cut by 0 bases, the J end by 0 bases, with 11 bases between. The CDR3 consists of 16 residues. In germline, CDR1 is ENHRY, CDR2 SYGVKD.

This chain connects TRBV6-5 to TRBJ2-1, with TRBD2 matching over 7 bases. V trimming: 4 bases; J trimming: 3 bases; junction bases outside the gene matches: 9. Germline V CDR1 and CDR2: MNHEY, SVGAGI. The CDR3 covers 16 residues. CDR3 nucleotides: TGTGCCAGCAGTTCCCCTGGGACTACAATCTACAATGAGCAGTTCTTC. It encodes CASSSPGTTIYNEQFF.

Here the CDR3 DNA reads TGTGCCAGCAGTGAAGGAGGGACATCCCTTAAAGAGACCCAGTACTTC. This translates into CASSEGGTSLKETQYF. The chain couples TRBV25-1 to TRBJ2-5; D tentatively fits TRBD1 or TRBD2 (6 bases each). CDR1 is MGHDK, CDR2 SYGVNS, per germline. The CDR3 spans 16 residues. The V end lost 2 bases, the J end lost 3 bases, and 16 bases lay between the germline ends. Variable domain in full (rest from reference TRBV25-1 and TRBJ2-5): EADIYQTPRYLVIGTGKKITLECSQTMGHDKMYWYQQDPGMELHLIHYSYGVNSTEKGDLSSESTVSRIRTEHFPLTLESARPSHTSQYLCASSEGGTSLKETQYFGPGTRLLVL.

This clonotype was picked up a small number of times. The genes are TRBV9 and TRBJ1-2; a weak D match, TRBD1 (5 bases). Germline CDR1 reads SGDLS; CDR2 reads YYNGEE. The V gene lost 3 bases and the J gene lost 6 bases, with 18 bases spanning the gap. There are 15 residues in the CDR3. CDR3 in DNA: TGTGCCAGCAGCGCCCGGGACCCTTACGAGAATGGCTACACCTTC. Translating it yields CASSARDPYENGYTF.

This chain connects TRBV10-3 to TRBJ1-5; D is ambiguous. This CDR3 is 14 amino acids long. Looked up from germline, CDR1 is ENHRY and CDR2 is SYGVKD. V was trimmed by 5 bases and J by 0 bases, leaving 8 bases between them. As DNA, the CDR3 is TGTGCCATCAGTCCCACAGATAGCAATCAGCCCCAGCATTTT. It is translated as CAISPTDSNQPQHF.

This clonotype was observed many times. V and J are TRBV7-9 and TRBJ2-7; possible D gene TRBD1, 6 bases. Trimming left V 1 base short and J 2 bases short, with 12 bases between. CDR3 length equals 15 residues. CDR1 and CDR2 (germline): SEHNR, FQNEAQ (reference sequence). The CDR3 sequence: CASSLEGEGPYEQYF. Here the CDR3 DNA reads TGTGCCAGCAGCTTAGAGGGGGAAGGACCCTACGAGCAGTACTTC.

The table lists this clonotype with a few counts. V usage is TRBV20-1 and J usage is TRBJ2-7; 9 bases align to TRBD2. Germline V lookup: CDR1 DFQATT, CDR2 SNEGSKA (reference sequence). The V and J ends lost 5 bases and 2 bases, in that order; junction bases with no gene match: 7. This CDR3 has 14 residues. The CDR3 is CSAHGLARAYEQYF. The CDR3 DNA follows: TGCAGTGCTCATGGACTAGCGCGGGCCTACGAGCAGTACTTC.

This clonotype was counted between two and nine times. This chain uses TRBV19 with TRBJ2-7; 12 positions match TRBD2. Per the germline V gene, CDR1 is LNHDA and CDR2 is SQIVND (reference sequence). The CDR3 runs 15 residues. J was trimmed by 2 bases and V by 5 bases; bases with no gene match: 4. This CDR3 reads CASSEGLAGTYEQYF. CDR3 DNA sequence: TGTGCCAGTAGTGAGGGACTAGCGGGTACCTACGAGCAGTACTTC.

J is TRBJ2-2 and V is TRBV24-1; either TRBD1 or TRBD2 may supply D (6 bases each). Trimming shortened V by 4 bases and J by 4 bases, and 15 bases separated the two germline ends. Germline V gives CDR1 KGHDR, CDR2 SFDVKD. The CDR3 extends over 16 amino acids. The CDR3: CATSDPRGARTGELFF. CDR3 DNA: TGTGCCACCAGTGACCCGAGGGGGGCGCGCACCGGGGAGCTGTTTTTT.